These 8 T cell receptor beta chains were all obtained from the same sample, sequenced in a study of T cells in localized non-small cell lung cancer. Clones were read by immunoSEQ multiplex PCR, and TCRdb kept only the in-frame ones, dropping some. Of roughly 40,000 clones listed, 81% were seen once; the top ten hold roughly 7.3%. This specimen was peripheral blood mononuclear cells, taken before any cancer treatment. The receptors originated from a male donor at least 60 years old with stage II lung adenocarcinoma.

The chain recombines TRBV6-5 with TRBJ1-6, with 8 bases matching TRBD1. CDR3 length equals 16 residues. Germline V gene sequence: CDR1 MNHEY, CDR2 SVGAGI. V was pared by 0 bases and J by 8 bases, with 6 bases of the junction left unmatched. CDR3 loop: CASSYSGDRIYSPLHF. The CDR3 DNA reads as TGTGCCAGCAGTTACTCAGGGGACAGGATCTATTCACCCCTCCACTTT.

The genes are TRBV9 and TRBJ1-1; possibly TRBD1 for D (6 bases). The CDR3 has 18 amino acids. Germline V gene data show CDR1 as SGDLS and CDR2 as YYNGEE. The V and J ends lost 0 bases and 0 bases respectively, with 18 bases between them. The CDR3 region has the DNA TGTGCCAGCAGCGTAGGGATGGGGGGCGTGGGACTGAACACTGAAGCTTTCTTT. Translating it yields CASSVGMGGVGLNTEAFF. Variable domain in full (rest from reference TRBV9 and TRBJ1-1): DSGVTQTPKHLITATGQRVTLRCSPRSGDLSVYWYQQSLDQGLQFLIQYYNGEERAKGNILERFSAQQFPDLHSELNLSSLELGDSALYFCASSVGMGGVGLNTEAFFGQGTRLTVV.

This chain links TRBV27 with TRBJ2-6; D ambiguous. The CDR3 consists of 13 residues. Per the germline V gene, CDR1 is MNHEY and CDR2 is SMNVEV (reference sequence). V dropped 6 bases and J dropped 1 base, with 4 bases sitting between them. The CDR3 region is CASRPSGANVLTF. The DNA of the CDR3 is TGTGCCAGCAGGCCGTCTGGGGCCAACGTCCTGACTTTC.

Here the CDR3 DNA reads TGTGCCAGCAGCCCCCTAGGTCAGCCCCAGCATTTT. The encoded protein is CASSPLGQPQHF. The rearrangement links TRBV4-2 to TRBJ1-5; D unclear. This CDR3 contains 12 residues. The germline gives CDR1 LGHNA, CDR2 YNFKEQ. Trimming took 4 bases from V and 6 from J, leaving 7 bases between them.

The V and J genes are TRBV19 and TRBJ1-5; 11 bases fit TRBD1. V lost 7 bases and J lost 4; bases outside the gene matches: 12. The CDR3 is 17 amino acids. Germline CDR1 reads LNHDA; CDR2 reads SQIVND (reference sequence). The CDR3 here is CASTNRAGTGGNQPQHF. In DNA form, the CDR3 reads TGTGCCAGTACCAATCGGGCCGGGACAGGGGGGAATCAGCCCCAGCATTTT.

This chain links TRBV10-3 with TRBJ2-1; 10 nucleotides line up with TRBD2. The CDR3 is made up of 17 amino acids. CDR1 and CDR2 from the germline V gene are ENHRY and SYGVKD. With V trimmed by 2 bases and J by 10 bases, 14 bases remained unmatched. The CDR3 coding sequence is TGTGCCATCAGTGAGGCGACTAGCGGGTGGGGGTTAGGGGAGCAGTTCTTC. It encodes CAISEATSGWGLGEQFF.

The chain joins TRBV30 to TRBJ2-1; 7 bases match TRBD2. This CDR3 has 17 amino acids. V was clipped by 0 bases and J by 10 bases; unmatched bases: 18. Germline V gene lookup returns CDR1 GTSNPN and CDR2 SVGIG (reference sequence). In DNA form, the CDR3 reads TGTGCCTGGAGTGTACCGATAGCGGGCCGGGCAAGGGTCGAGCAGTTCTTC. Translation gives CAWSVPIAGRARVEQFF.

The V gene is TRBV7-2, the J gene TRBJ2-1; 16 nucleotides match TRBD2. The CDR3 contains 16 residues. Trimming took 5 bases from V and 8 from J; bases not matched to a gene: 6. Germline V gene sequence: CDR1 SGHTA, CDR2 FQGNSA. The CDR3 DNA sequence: TGTGCCAGCAGCCAAGGGACTAGCGGGAGGGCTCATGAGCAGTTCTTC. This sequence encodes CASSQGTSGRAHEQFF.